The clone carrying this TCR beta chain has more than one count but fewer than ten. Its antigen is still unknown. Libraries for TCR beta were made by quantitative 5'-RACE with molecular barcodes. From the 5' RACE reads, TCRdb called clonotypes with MiXCR, one entry per CDR3 protein. The data show roughly 190,000 distinct CDR3 sequences, 9.5% to 15% seen once. V was pared by 9 bases and J by 2 bases, with 14 bases between. The germline CDR1 and CDR2 sequences are WSHSY and SAAADI. The CDR3 has 14 amino acids. The data derive from a study of CD8 T cells in ankylosing spondylitis. Overall study results and limits: What appeared characteristic of ankylosing spondylitis blood was a TCR beta motif of eight or nine highly homologous variants. A subset of motif variants has previously been described in the synovial fluid and blood of reactive arthritis.

The chain combines TRBV10-2 with TRBJ2-1; D may be TRBD2 (6 bases). The TCR sequence derives from a male donor with ankylosing spondylitis or in good health (not recorded which). Input material: blood, either unsorted or a sorted T cell fraction (not recorded which). DNA of the CDR3: TGCGCCAGAGCGGGCGAGGTTGCCTACAATGAGCAGTTCTTC. Translation gives CARAGEVAYNEQFF.